This T cell receptor beta chain was identified during a study of shared clonotypes between healthy human individuals. General observations from the study: The four-donor shared clonotypes exceeded non-shared clonotypes in generation probability, with non-shared ones scoring lower. Only blood was sampled, and tissue TCR repertoires likely differ from blood ones.

Remarks on this clone: Antigen: not known. The junction departs from germline at one end; a sequencing error may be responsible.

Germline V gene sequence: CDR1 DFQATT, CDR2 SNEGSKA (reference sequence). The CDR3 runs to 10 residues. CD4+ cells yielded CD45RA+ naive and CD45RA-negative memory subsets. Method: immunoSEQ multiplex PCR; TCRdb's copy keeps in-frame clones and lacks some. Among more than 550,000 clones listed, 55% to 75% were seen once. This TCR was recovered from a woman aged 30 to 39 in good health. The chain has TRBV20-1 and TRBJ1-2; TRBD1 is a possible D gene (5 bases). Input material: memory CD4+ T cells sorted from blood. The subset is: CD45RA-negative fraction. Written as DNA, the CDR3 is TGCAGTGCTAGTAGAACAGGAGACTCCTTC. Encoded protein: CSASRTGDSF.